This TCR beta chain derives from a study of post-analysis software for immune sequencing data. Unique molecular identifiers featured in each of the TCR beta cDNA libraries. MiXCR, applied by TCRdb to the PCR reads, yields one record per CDR3 protein. The sample includes a few hundred thousand distinct CDR3 sequences, about 38% of them seen just once. There are many counts of this clonotype. The sequencing sample was made of blood. This TCR was sampled from a girl aged 5-17 years with multiple sclerosis.

CDR3 region: CAISDSGGAYEQYF. CDR3 DNA sequence: TGTGCCATCAGTGATTCGGGAGGAGCCTACGAGCAGTACTTC. The chain has TRBV10-3 and TRBJ2-7, with 7 bases aligning to TRBD2. The CDR3 has 14 amino acids. CDR1 is ENHRY and CDR2 is SYGVKD in the germline V gene. Unmatched junction bases numbered 4, after V lost 3 bases and J lost 2 bases.